Included here is one TCR beta chain sequence, with context. The antigen remains unidentified. This sample is part of a study of PD-1 blockade in classical Hodgkin lymphoma. TCRdb's copy holds only in-frame clones and misses some; the assay was immunoSEQ multiplex PCR. The sample lists about 90,000 clones, 89% occurring once. Study results and caveats: Newly diagnosed patients were said to have less baseline TCR diversity than healthy donors did. Nivolumab initiation under 1 year post-ASCT meant exclusion. Complete responders showed a baseline diversity that resembled the diversity of newly diagnosed patients.

All patients relapsed after autologous stem cell transplantation, and brentuximab vedotin exposure varied. Best overall response was complete response, partial response or progressive disease in these relapsed/refractory classical Hodgkin lymphoma patients. CDR1 SGHNT and CDR2 YYREEE come from the germline V gene (reference sequence). The CDR3 has 18 residues. V lost 5 bases and J lost 0; bases outside the gene matches: 9. This rearrangement joins TRBV5-4 to TRBJ2-3, with 13 bases matching TRBD2. The specimen comprised peripheral blood mononuclear cells (PBMCs), sampled before the second cycle of nivolumab. The receptor comes from a human donor with classical Hodgkin lymphoma. The chain's CDR3 is CASSTGTSGTLSTDTQYF. In DNA, the CDR3 is TGTGCCAGCAGTACCGGGACTAGCGGGACCCTTAGCACAGATACGCAGTATTTT.